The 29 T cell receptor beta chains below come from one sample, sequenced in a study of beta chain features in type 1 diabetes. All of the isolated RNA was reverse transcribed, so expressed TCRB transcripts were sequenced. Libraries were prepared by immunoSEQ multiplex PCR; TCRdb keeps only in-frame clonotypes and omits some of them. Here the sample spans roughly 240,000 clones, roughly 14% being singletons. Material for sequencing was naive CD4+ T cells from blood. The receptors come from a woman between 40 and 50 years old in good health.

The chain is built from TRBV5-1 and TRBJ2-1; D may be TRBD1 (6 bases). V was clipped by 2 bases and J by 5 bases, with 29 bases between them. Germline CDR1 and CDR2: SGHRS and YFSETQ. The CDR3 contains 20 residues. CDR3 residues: CASSLNENRVNPFLDNEQFF. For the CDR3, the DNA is TGCGCCAGCAGCTTAAACGAGAACAGGGTCAACCCTTTCCTCGACAATGAGCAGTTCTTC.

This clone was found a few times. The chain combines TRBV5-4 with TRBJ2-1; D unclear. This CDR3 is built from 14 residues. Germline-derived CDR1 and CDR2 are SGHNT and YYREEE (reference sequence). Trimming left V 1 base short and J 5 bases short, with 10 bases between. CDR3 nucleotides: TGTGCCAGCAGCTTGACTACACACGACAATGAGCAGTTCTTC. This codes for CASSLTTHDNEQFF.

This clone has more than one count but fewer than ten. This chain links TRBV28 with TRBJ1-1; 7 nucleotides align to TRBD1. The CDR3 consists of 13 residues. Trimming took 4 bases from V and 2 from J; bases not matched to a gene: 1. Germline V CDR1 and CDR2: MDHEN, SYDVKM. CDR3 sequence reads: CASSYRGNTEAFF. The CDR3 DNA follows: TGTGCCAGCAGTTACAGGGGAAACACTGAAGCTTTCTTT.

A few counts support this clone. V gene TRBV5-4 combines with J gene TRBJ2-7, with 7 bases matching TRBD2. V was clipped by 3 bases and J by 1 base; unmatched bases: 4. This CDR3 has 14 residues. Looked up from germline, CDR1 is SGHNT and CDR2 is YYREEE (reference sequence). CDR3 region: CASSSELASYEQYF. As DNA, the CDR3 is TGTGCCAGCAGCTCGGAACTAGCGTCCTACGAGCAGTACTTC.

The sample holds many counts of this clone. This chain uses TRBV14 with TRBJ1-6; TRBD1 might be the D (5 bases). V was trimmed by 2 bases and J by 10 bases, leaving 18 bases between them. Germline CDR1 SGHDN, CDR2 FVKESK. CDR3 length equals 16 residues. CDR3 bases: TGTGCCAGCAGCCAATTTGGCAGGGCCAAAGTGTCACCCCTCCACTTT. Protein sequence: CASSQFGRAKVSPLHF.

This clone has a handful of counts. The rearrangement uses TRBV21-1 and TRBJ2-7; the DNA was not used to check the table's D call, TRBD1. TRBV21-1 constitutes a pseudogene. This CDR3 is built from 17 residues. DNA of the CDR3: TGTGCCAGCAGACGACGAAGTAGACAGGACGTCACCTACGAGCAGTACTTC. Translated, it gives CASRRRSRQDVTYEQYF.

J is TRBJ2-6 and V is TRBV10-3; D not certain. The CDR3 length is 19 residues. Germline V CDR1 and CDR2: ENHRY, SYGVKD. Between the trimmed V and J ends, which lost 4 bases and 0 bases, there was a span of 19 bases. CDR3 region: CAISVVNQVSLSGANVLTF. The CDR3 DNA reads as TGTGCCATCAGTGTCGTGAACCAGGTATCCCTCTCTGGGGCCAACGTCCTGACTTTC.

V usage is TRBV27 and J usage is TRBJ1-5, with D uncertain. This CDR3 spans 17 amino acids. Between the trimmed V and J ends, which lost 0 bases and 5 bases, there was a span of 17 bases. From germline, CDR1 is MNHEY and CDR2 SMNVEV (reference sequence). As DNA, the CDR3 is TGTGCCAGCAGTTTATCCGTGACGGCGGCTGAGGATCAGCCCCAGCATTTT. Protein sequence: CASSLSVTAAEDQPQHF.

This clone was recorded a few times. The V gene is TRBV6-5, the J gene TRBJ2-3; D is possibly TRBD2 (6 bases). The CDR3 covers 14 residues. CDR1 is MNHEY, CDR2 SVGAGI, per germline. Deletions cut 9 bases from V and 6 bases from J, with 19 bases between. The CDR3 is CASEPGLSKDTQYF. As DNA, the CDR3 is TGTGCCAGTGAACCGGGACTGTCGAAGGATACGCAGTATTTT.

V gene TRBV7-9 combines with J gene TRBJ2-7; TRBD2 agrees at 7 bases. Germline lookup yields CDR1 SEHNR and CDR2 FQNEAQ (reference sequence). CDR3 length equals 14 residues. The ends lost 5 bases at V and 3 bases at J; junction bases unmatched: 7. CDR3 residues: CASSLIAGGYEQYF. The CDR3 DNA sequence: TGTGCCAGCAGCCTTATAGCGGGCGGCTACGAGCAGTACTTC.

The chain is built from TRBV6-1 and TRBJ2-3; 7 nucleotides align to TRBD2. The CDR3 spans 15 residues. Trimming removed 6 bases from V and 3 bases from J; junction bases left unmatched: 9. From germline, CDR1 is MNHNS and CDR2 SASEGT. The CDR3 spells CASRRHGGGTDTQYF. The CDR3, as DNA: TGTGCCAGCAGGAGGCACGGCGGGGGAACAGATACGCAGTATTTT.

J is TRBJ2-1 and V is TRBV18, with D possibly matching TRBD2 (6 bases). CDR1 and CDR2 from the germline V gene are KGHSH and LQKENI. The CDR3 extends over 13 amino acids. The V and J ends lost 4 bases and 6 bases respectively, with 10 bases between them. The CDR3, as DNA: TGTGCCAGCTCACTATCGCGGGGCAATGAGCAGTTCTTC. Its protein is CASSLSRGNEQFF.

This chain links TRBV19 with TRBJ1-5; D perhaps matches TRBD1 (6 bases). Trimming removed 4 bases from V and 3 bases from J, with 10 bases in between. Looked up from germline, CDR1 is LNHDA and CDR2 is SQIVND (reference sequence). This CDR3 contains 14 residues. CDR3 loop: CASSRTAHNQPQHF. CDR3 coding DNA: TGTGCCAGTAGTAGGACAGCGCACAATCAGCCCCAGCATTTT.

This CDR3 reads CASSWTSGVYEQYF. As DNA, the CDR3 is TGTGCCAGCAGCTGGACTAGCGGGGTCTACGAGCAGTACTTC. The V and J genes are TRBV7-2 and TRBJ2-7, with 12 bases aligning to TRBD2. Germline CDR1 and CDR2: SGHTA and FQGNSA. The junction had 1 base not matched to a gene; V was cut back by 4 bases and J by 3 bases. This CDR3 has 14 residues. The full variable domain, its missing parts supplied by reference TRBV7-2 and TRBJ2-7, is GAGVSQSPSNKVTEKGKDVELRCDPISGHTALYWYRQSLGQGLEFLIYFQGNSAPDKSGLPSDRFSAERTGGSVSTLTIQRTQQEDSAVYLCASSWTSGVYEQYFGPGTRLTVT.

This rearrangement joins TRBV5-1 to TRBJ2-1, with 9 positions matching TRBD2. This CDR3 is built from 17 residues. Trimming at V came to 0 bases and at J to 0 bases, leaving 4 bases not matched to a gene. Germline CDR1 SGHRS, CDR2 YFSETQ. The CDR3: CASSLALRGGSYNEQFF. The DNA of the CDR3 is TGCGCCAGCAGCTTGGCCTTGCGGGGGGGCTCCTACAATGAGCAGTTCTTC.

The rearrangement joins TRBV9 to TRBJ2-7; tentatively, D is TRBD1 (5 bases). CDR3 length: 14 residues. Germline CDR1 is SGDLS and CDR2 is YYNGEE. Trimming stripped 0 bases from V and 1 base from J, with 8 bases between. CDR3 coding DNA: TGTGCCAGCAGCGTAGAACCAGGGTCCTACGAGCAGTACTTC. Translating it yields CASSVEPGSYEQYF.

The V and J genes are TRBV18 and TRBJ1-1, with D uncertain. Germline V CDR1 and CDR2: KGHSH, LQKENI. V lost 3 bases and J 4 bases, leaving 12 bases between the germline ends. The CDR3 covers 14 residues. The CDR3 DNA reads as TGTGCCAGCTCACCCGTACAGTTGGGCACTGAAGCTTTCTTT. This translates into CASSPVQLGTEAFF.

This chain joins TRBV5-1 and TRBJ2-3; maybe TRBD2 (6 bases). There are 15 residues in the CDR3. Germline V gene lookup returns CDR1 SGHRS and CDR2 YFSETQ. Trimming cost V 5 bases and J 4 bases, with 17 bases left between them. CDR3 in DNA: TGCGCCAGCAGGGAGGGCCAACCTGCGCCAGATACGCAGTATTTT. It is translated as CASREGQPAPDTQYF.

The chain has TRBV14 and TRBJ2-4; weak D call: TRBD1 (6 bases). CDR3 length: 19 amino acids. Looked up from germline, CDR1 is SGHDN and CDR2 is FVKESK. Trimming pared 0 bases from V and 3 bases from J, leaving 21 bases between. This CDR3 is CASSQDRDRPLMGKNIQYF. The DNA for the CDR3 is TGTGCCAGCAGCCAAGACAGAGACAGGCCCTTGATGGGCAAAAACATTCAGTACTTC. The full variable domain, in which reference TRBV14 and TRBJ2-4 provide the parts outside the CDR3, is EAGVTQFPSHSVIEKGQTVTLRCDPISGHDNLYWYRRVMGKEIKFLLHFVKESKQDESGMPNNRFLAERTGGTYSTLKVQPAELEDSGVYFCASSQDRDRPLMGKNIQYFGAGTRLSVL.

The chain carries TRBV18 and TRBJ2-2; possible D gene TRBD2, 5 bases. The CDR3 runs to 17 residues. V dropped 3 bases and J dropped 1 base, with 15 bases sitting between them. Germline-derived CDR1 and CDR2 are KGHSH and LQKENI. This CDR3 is CASSPFSGIRNTGELFF. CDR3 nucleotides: TGTGCCAGCTCACCCTTCTCGGGGATTCGGAACACCGGGGAGCTGTTTTTT.

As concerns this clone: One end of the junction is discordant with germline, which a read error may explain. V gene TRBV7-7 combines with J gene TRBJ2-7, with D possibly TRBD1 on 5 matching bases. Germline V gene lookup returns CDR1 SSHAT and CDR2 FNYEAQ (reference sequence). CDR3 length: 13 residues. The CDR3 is CASSLGAGHEQYF. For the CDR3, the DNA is TGTGCTAGCAGCTTAGGGGCAGGGCACGAGCAGTACTTC.

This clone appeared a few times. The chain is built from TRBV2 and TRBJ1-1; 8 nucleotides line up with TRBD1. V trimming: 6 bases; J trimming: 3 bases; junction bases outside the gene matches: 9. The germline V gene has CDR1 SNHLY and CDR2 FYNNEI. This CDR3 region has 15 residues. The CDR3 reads CASSEQGVGYTEAFF. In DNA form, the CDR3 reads TGTGCCAGCAGCGAACAGGGGGTGGGATACACTGAAGCTTTCTTT.

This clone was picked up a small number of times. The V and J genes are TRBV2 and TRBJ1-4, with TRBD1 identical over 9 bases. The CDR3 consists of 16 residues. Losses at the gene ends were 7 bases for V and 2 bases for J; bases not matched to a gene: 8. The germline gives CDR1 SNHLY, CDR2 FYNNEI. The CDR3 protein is CASNRQGVATNEKLFF. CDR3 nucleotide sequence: TGTGCCAGCAACCGACAGGGGGTCGCGACTAATGAAAAACTGTTTTTT.

In nucleotides, the CDR3 is TGCGCCAGCAGCTTGTTGGGGCAGGGGATTTTGAACACTGAAGCTTTCTTT. It yields the protein CASSLLGQGILNTEAFF. V usage is TRBV5-1 and J usage is TRBJ1-1; possible D gene TRBD1, 6 bases. The V end was cut by 1 base, the J end by 0 bases, with 16 bases between. This CDR3 spans 17 amino acids. Looked up from germline, CDR1 is SGHRS and CDR2 is YFSETQ.

The chain's CDR3 is CASSILIGTGTSGGSSYNEQFF. CDR3 sequence (DNA): TGTGCCAGCAGTATACTTATCGGGACCGGGACTAGCGGGGGGAGCTCCTACAATGAGCAGTTCTTC. V is TRBV7-8 and J is TRBJ2-1; 15 bases agree with TRBD2. Looked up from germline, CDR1 is SGHVS and CDR2 is FQNEAQ. The CDR3 spans 22 residues. With V trimmed by 6 bases and J by 0 bases, 18 bases remained unmatched. Looking up the rest from reference TRBV7-8 and TRBJ2-1 gives the full variable domain: GAGVSQSPRYKVAKRGQDVALRCDPISGHVSLFWYQQALGQGPEFLTYFQNEAQLDKSGLPSDRFFAERPEGSVSTLKIQRTQQEDSAVYLCASSILIGTGTSGGSSYNEQFFGPGTRLTVL.

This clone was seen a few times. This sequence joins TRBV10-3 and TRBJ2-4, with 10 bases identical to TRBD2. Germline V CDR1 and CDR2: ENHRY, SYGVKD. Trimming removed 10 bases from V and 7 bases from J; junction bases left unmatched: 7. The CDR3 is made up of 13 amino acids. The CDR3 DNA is TGTGCCACCGCCGGGACTAGCGACAACATTCAGTACTTC. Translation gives CATAGTSDNIQYF.

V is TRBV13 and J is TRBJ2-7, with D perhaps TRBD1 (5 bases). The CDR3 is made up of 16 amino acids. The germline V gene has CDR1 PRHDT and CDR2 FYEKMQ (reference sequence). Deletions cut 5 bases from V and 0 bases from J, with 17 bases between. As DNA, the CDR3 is TGTGCCAGCAGCCCACCCCTTTATCAGGGCTCCTACGAGCAGTACTTC. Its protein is CASSPPLYQGSYEQYF.

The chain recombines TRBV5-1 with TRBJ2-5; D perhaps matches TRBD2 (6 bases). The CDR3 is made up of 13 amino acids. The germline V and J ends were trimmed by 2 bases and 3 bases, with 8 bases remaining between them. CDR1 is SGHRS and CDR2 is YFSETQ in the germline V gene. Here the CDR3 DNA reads TGCGCCAGCAGCTTCGGGAGAAAAGAGACCCAGTACTTC. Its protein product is CASSFGRKETQYF. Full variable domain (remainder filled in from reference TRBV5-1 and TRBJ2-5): KAGVTQTPRYLIKTRGQQVTLSCSPISGHRSVSWYQQTPGQGLQFLFEYFSETQRNKGNFPGRFSGRQFSNSRSEMNVSTLELGDSALYLCASSFGRKETQYFGPGTRLLVL.

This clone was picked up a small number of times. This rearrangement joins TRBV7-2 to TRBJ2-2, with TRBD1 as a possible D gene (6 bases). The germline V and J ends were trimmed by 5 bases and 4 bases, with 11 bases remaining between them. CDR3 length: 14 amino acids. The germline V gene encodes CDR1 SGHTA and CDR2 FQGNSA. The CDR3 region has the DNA TGTGCCAGCAGCCTACAGGGACCCACCGGGGAGCTGTTTTTT. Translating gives CASSLQGPTGELFF.